Shown below are 9 T cell receptor beta chains from a single sample sequenced in a study of molecular identifiers for immune sequencing clone quantification. TCRdb fed the PCR reads into MiXCR, producing one record per CDR3 protein. The sample lists around 480,000 distinct CDR3 sequences, 20% to 25% seen once, with 0.7% to 1% in the top ten. The sample was naive CD8+ T cells from blood, with Jurkat cell RNA spiked in. Subset noted: FACS-sorted CD8+CD4-CCR7+CD45RA+ naive T cells. These receptors were obtained from a human donor in good health. Some libraries in this study had Jurkat cell RNA spiked in.

A word on this clonotype: This CDR3 fails to terminate in the conserved phenylalanine or tryptophan, so it likely reflects a read error. This chain connects TRBV29-1 to TRBJ2-5; D possibly corresponds to TRBD1 (5 bases). The length of the CDR3 is 12 residues. In germline, CDR1 is SQVTM, CDR2 ANQGSEA. CDR3 sequence reads: CSAEWGGETQYL. For the CDR3, the DNA is TGCAGTGCCGAGTGGGGCGGAGAGACCCAGTACCTC.

As regards this clonotype: Since a much larger clone is just one base distant, this may be a read error. The chain is built from TRBV7-2 and TRBJ1-1, with D possibly matching TRBD1 (6 bases). The CDR3 loop spans 13 amino acids. In germline, CDR1 is SGHTA, CDR2 FQGNSA. The CDR3, as DNA: TGTGCCCGCAGCTTAGGGGGGACAAATGAAGCTTTCTTT. It encodes CARSLGGTNEAFF.

In regard to this clonotype: One base away lies a much larger clone, so this may be a sequencing read error. CDR3: CASRGRRTEAFF. The CDR3 nucleotides are TGTGCCAGCAGAGGAAGGAGGACTGAAGCTTTCTTT. The chain carries TRBV6-2 or TRBV6-3 and TRBJ1-1; D remains unclear. V was pared by 6 bases and J by 5 bases, with 10 bases between. The CDR3 is 12 amino acids. Germline CDR1 MNHEY, CDR2 SVGEGT.

There are many counts of this clonotype. The chain combines TRBV28 with TRBJ1-5; maybe TRBD1 (6 bases). Between the trimmed V and J ends, which lost 2 bases and 6 bases, there was a span of 14 bases. The germline gives CDR1 MDHEN, CDR2 SYDVKM. There are 15 residues in the CDR3. DNA for the CDR3: TGTGCCAGCAGTTTACCAGGGGCTTTCGGTCAGCCCCAGCATTTT. It specifies CASSLPGAFGQPQHF.

A note on this clonotype: A much more abundant neighbour one base away suggests this may be a read error. The gene calls are TRBV19 and TRBJ1-5, with 10 bases aligning to TRBD1. CDR3 length: 14 residues. CDR1 is LNHDA, CDR2 SQIVND, per germline (reference sequence). CDR3 in amino acids: CAGSQDRGYQPQHF. The CDR3 DNA sequence: TGTGCCGGTAGTCAGGACAGGGGGTACCAGCCCCAGCATTTT.

Note on this clonotype: A much bigger clone sits one base away, suggesting this may be a read error. This sequence joins TRBV4-1 and TRBJ2-1, with TRBD1 matching over 9 bases. This CDR3 contains 16 residues. Germline V gene data show CDR1 as MGHRA and CDR2 as YSYEKL. The trim removed 2 bases at V and 8 bases at J, leaving 10 bases unmatched. The CDR3 nucleotides are TGCGCCAGCAGCCAACCCGGGACAGGGATCTTGCATGAGCAGTTCTTC. Its protein product is CASSQPGTGILHEQFF.

This clonotype occurred many times. V usage is TRBV29-1 and J usage is TRBJ2-3; 10 bases map to TRBD1. V was pared by 0 bases and J by 4 bases, with 7 bases of the junction left unmatched. The CDR3 is 16 amino acids. Germline V lookup: CDR1 SQVTM, CDR2 ANQGSEA. The CDR3 DNA sequence: TGCAGCGTTGAAGACCCCGGGACAGGGGCCTCAGATACGCAGTATTTT. This gives the protein CSVEDPGTGASDTQYF.

This clonotype was seen at least ten times. The V gene is TRBV6-5, the J gene TRBJ1-1; no clear D gene. Germline V CDR1 and CDR2: MNHEY, SVGAGI. The CDR3 sequence is 12 residues long. Trimming cost V 5 bases and J 11 bases, with 15 bases left between them. The CDR3 region has the DNA TGTGCCAGCAGTCCTCGGTCCCCTGGGGCTTTCTTT. It translates to CASSPRSPGAFF.

The chain links TRBV11-2 to TRBJ2-6; D may match TRBD1 or TRBD2 (5 bases each). The germline CDR1 and CDR2 sequences are SGHAT and FQNNGV. V lost 5 bases, J lost 1 base, and 12 bases lay in between. This CDR3 spans 16 amino acids. The CDR3 nucleotides read TGTGCCAGCAGCGAGGGGTTTGTTTCTGGGGCCAACGTCCTGACTTTC. Amino acids: CASSEGFVSGANVLTF.